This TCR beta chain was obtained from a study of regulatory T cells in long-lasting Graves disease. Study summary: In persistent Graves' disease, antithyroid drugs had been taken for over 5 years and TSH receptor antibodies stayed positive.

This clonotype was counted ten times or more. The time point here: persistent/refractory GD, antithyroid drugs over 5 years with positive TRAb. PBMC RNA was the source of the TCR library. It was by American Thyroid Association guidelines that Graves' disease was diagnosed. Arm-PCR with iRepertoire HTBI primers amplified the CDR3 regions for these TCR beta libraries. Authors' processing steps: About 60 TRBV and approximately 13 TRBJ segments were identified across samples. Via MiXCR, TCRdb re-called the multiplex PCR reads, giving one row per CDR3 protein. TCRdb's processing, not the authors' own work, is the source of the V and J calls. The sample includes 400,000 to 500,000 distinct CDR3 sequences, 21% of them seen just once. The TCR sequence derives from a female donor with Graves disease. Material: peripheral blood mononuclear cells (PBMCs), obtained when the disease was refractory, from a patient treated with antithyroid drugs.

The CDR3 region is CASTPGAAEYYEQYF. CDR3 in DNA: TGTGCCAGCACCCCGGGGGCGGCGGAATACTACGAGCAGTACTTC. The chain links TRBV2 to TRBJ2-7, with D possibly called TRBD1 or TRBD2 (6 bases each). CDR1 and CDR2 (germline): SNHLY, FYNNEI. V was clipped by 7 bases and J by 3 bases, with 19 bases between them. The length of the CDR3 is 15 residues.